This T cell receptor beta chain emerged from a study of T cell responses to AZD1222 COVID-19 vaccine. Whole-study results and caveats: Researchers report vaccine-associated CD4 TCRs spanning spike, with dominance at 160-218 and 743-854.

With V trimmed by 3 bases and J by 0 bases, 5 bases remained unmatched. The CDR3 has 19 residues. Germline lookup yields CDR1 SGDLS and CDR2 YYNGEE. About this clone itself: Its antigen is not known.

Repertoires were generated with immunoSEQ multiplex PCR, while TCRdb's copy carries only in-frame clones and drops some. The table has roughly 120,000 clones, 85% to 90% seen once. This chain connects TRBV9 to TRBJ2-2; TRBD2 matches at 16 bases. This specimen was peripheral blood, taken 28 days after the second AZD1222 dose. The TCR sequence derives from an adult who received the AZD1222 COVID-19 vaccine. CDR3 in amino acids: CASSARGLAGGTNTGELFF. For the CDR3, the DNA is TGTGCCAGCAGCGCCAGGGGACTAGCGGGAGGGACGAACACCGGGGAGCTGTTTTTT.